One T cell receptor (beta chain) is described in this entry. The data were taken from a study of T cell changes during pregnancy in multiple sclerosis. The assay was immunoSEQ multiplex PCR, and TCRdb's table has in-frame clones only and misses some. The sample records under 70,000 clones, 80% to 95% being singletons. The sequence derives from a female donor with multiple sclerosis, enrolled in a pregnancy study. The material sequenced was CD4+ T cells from peripheral blood mononuclear cells, taken after pregnancy.

For the CDR3, the DNA is TGCGCCAGCTCACGACGGGAGCGGTACAATGAGCAGTTCTTC. Its protein is CASSRRERYNEQFF. The chain links TRBV10-1 to TRBJ2-1, with a weak D call TRBD2 (6 bases). Germline CDR1 and CDR2: WNHNN and SYGVQD (reference sequence). The CDR3 sequence is 14 residues long. V dropped 8 bases and J dropped 4 bases, with 15 bases sitting between them.